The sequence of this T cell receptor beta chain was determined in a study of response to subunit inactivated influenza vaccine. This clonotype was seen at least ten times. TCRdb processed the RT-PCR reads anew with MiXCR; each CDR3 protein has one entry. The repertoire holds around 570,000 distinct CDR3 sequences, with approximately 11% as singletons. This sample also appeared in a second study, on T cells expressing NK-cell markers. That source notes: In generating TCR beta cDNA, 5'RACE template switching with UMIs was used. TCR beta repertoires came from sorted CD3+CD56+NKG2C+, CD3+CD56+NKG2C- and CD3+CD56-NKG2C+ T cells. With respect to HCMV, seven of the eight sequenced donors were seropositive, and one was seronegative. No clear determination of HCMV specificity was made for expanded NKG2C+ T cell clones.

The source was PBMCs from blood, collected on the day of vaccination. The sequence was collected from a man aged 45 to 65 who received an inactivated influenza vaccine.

CDR3: CSASGTSGTDTQYF. DNA for the CDR3: TGCAGTGCCTCAGGGACTAGCGGCACAGATACGCAGTATTTT. V is TRBV20-1 and J is TRBJ2-3, with 10 bases matching TRBD2. J was trimmed by 1 base and V by 6 bases; bases with no gene match: 4. CDR1 is DFQATT and CDR2 is SNEGSKA in the germline V gene (reference sequence). There are 14 residues in the CDR3.